The subject of this entry is one TCR beta chain. This record comes from a study of T cell changes during pregnancy in multiple sclerosis. Libraries were prepared by immunoSEQ multiplex PCR; TCRdb keeps only in-frame clonotypes and omits some of them. The table has about 38,000 clones, 94% seen once; the top ten hold roughly 0.4%. The CDR3 runs to 15 residues. V lost 5 bases, J lost 1 base, and 13 bases lay in between. CDR1 and CDR2 from the germline V gene are MNHEY and SMNVEV (reference sequence). The sequencing here drew on CD4+ T cells from peripheral blood mononuclear cells, taken in the second trimester of pregnancy. The chain has TRBV27 and TRBJ2-3; D may be TRBD2 (5 bases). This TCR derives from a female donor with multiple sclerosis, enrolled in a pregnancy study. The chain's CDR3 is CASSPLAGGTDTQYF. The DNA for the CDR3 is TGTGCCAGCAGTCCCCTAGCTGGCGGCACAGATACGCAGTATTTT.